A selection of T cell receptor beta chains follows, all from one sample in a study of coeliac disease. TCRdb's copy holds only in-frame clones and misses some; the assay was immunoSEQ multiplex PCR. The sample includes about 4,200 clones, 65% to 70% seen only once; the top ten take around 10%. The specimen sequenced was intraepithelial lymphocytes from the gut. The receptors come from a woman under 30 with active celiac disease. The CDR3 runs from the conserved cysteine through the conserved F or W. Fields, in order: V gene, D gene, clone size, J gene, CDR3 protein, CDR3 DNA. D genes are given only for firm matches. Clone sizes are given selectively: once, few, many, or a class where the clone is expanded.

>TRBV28|.|.|TRBJ2-7
CASTPTGRITYEQYF
TGTGCCAGCACCCCGACAGGGAGGATTACCTACGAGCAGTACTTC
>TRBV4-3|.|.|TRBJ1-2
CASSQGYRITTYGYTF
TGCGCCAGCAGCCAAGGGTACAGGATTACGACTTATGGCTACACCTTC
>TRBV15|.|.|TRBJ1-2
CATSVFVGGHGYTF
TGTGCCACCAGCGTATTTGTTGGGGGCCATGGCTACACCTTC
>TRBV7-9|TRBD1|.|TRBJ1-2
CASSSKIDRGKGYTF
TGTGCCAGCAGCTCCAAAATCGACAGGGGAAAAGGCTACACCTTC
>TRBV7-3|TRBD2|few|TRBJ2-1
CASSPSGGAGEQFF
TGTGCCAGCAGCCCTAGCGGGGGGGCCGGTGAGCAGTTCTTC
>TRBV25-1|.|.|TRBJ2-1
CASSITSNEQFF
TGTGCCAGCAGTATAACTAGCAATGAGCAGTTCTTC
>TRBV7-9|.|.|TRBJ1-6
CASSLWTENSPLHF
TGTGCCAGCAGCTTATGGACAGAGAATTCACCCCTCCACTTT
>TRBV6-5|TRBD2|.|TRBJ2-1
CASSSGGSREQFF
TGTGCCAGCAGTTCGGGAGGTTCGCGCGAGCAGTTCTTC
>TRBV6-1|.|.|TRBJ1-1
CASTRGRDTEAFF
TGTGCCAGCACAAGGGGGAGGGACACTGAAGCTTTCTTT
>TRBV5-4|TRBD2|.|TRBJ2-1
CASSLWGAGDSYNEQFF
TGTGCCAGCAGCTTGTGGGGAGCGGGGGACTCCTACAATGAGCAGTTCTTC
>TRBV15|.|.|TRBJ1-2
CATSRDLVGGYTF
TGTGCCACCAGCAGAGATCTTGTGGGCGGCTACACCTTC
>TRBV10-2|TRBD1|once|TRBJ2-5
CASSGTGETQYF
TGCGCCAGCAGTGGGACAGGAGAGACCCAGTACTTC
>TRBV18|.|.|TRBJ2-6
CASSDSTDIYKSRANVLTF
TGTGCCAGCTCAGATTCAACGGACATTTACAAAAGTCGGGCCAACGTCCTGACTTTC
>TRBV7-2|TRBD2|.|TRBJ2-7
CASSTHTGTRTYYEQYF
TGTGCCAGCAGCACACACACCGGGACTAGGACCTACTACGAGCAGTACTTC